The following is a T cell receptor (beta chain) sequence with its context. Its antigen is still unknown. Vbeta (60) and Jbeta (13) primers were used in the PCR. Measured with immunoSEQ multiplex PCR; TCRdb has only the in-frame clones, and not every one. This table has about 55,000 clones, around 82% appearing once. The CDR3 consists of 16 residues. The germline CDR1 and CDR2 sequences are SGHRS and YFSETQ. Trimming removed 4 bases from V and 0 bases from J, with 15 bases in between. All the people who gave samples were healthy bone marrow donors. The sample comes from a study of cytomegalovirus exposure and HLA in healthy donors. Whole-study findings and limits: Later analysis identified a missense DCLRE1C variant that was linked to TCR beta V- and J-gene trimming. What a later analysis showed was that several of the most significant clusters appeared linked to common viral pathogens. Most CMV-associated TCR beta chains were later found to appear HLA-restricted.

The chain links TRBV5-1 to TRBJ2-3; tentatively, D is TRBD1 (6 bases). Specimen: PBMCs. The sequence derives from a female donor in good health and CMV-seronegative. The CDR3 sequence: CASSDLNRDSTDTQYF. The CDR3, as DNA: TGCGCCAGCAGCGACTTGAACAGGGATAGCACAGATACGCAGTATTTT. Full variable domain (missing parts from reference TRBV5-1 and TRBJ2-3): KAGVTQTPRYLIKTRGQQVTLSCSPISGHRSVSWYQQTPGQGLQFLFEYFSETQRNKGNFPGRFSGRQFSNSRSEMNVSTLELGDSALYLCASSDLNRDSTDTQYFGPGTRLTVL.